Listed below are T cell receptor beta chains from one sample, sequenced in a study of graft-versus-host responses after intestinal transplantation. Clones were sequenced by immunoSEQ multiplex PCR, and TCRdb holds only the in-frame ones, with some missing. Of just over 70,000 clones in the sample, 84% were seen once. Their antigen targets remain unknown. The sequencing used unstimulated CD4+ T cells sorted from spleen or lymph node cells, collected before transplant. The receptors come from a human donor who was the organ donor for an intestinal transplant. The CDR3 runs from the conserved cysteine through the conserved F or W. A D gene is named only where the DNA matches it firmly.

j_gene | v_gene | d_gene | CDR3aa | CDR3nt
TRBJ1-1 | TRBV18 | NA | CASSPTAPRGLAGTEAFF | TGTGCCAGCTCACCGACCGCCCCCCGGGGACTTGCGGGCACTGAAGCTTTCTTT
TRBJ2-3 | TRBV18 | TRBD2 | CASSPLASGGFTDTQYF | TGTGCCAGCTCACCACTGGCTAGCGGGGGTTTCACAGATACGCAGTATTTT
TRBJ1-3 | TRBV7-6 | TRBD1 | CASSLKGRTGGISGNTIYF | TGTGCCAGCAGCTTAAAAGGGAGGACAGGGGGGATCTCTGGAAACACCATATATTTT
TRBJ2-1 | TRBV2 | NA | CASSESEDEQFF | TGTGCCAGCAGTGAGTCAGAGGATGAGCAGTTCTTC
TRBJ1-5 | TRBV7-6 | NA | CASSPSIFDSDNQPQHF | TGTGCCAGCAGCCCATCTATCTTCGACAGCGACAATCAGCCCCAGCATTTT
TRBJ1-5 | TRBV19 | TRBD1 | CASSLQGDQPQHF | TGTGCCAGTAGTTTACAGGGGGATCAGCCCCAGCATTTT
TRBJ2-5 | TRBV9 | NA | CASSVRGKETQYF | TGTGCCAGCAGCGTTCGCGGGAAAGAGACCCAGTACTTC
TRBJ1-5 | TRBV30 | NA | CAWSDTGLGNQPQHF | TGTGCCTGGAGTGACACAGGGTTGGGCAATCAGCCCCAGCATTTT
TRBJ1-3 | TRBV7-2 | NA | CASSLESSGNTIYF | TGTGCCAGCAGCTTAGAGAGCTCTGGAAACACCATATATTTT
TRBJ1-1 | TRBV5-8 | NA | CASSLDLNTEAFF | TGTGCCAGCAGCTTAGACTTGAACACTGAAGCTTTCTTT
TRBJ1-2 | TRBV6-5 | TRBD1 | CASSYTGAEANYGYTF | TGTGCCAGCAGTTACACAGGGGCTGAAGCTAACTATGGCTACACCTTC